This T cell receptor (beta chain) emerged from a study of blood T cells in healthy people across ages. CDR1 is GTSNPN, CDR2 SVGIG, per germline (reference sequence). This CDR3 spans 14 amino acids. V shed 0 bases, J shed 10 bases, and the junction held 12 bases outside the gene matches. Together with a sample-barcoded 5' primer, a J-beta primer mix was included in a second PCR lasting roughly 6 to 12 cycles. In TCRdb, the 5' RACE reads were re-called with MiXCR into one record per CDR3 protein. Of about 1.5 million distinct CDR3 sequences listed, roughly 43% are singletons. Sequencing was performed on blood. This TCR came from a woman under 30 in good health. The chain joins TRBV30 to TRBJ2-7; 7 bases match TRBD2. This chain's CDR3 is CAWSVVGGVGSQYF. Written as DNA, the CDR3 is TGTGCCTGGAGTGTAGTGGGGGGGGTTGGCAGCCAGTACTTC.